The present T cell receptor (beta chain) was sequenced within a study of CD8 T cells in Susac syndrome. V was shortened by 5 bases and J by 7 bases, with 14 bases between the two germline ends. The CDR3 runs to 13 residues. Germline loops: CDR1 SGDLS, CDR2 YYNGEE. After extraction with the RNeasy kit, 0.5 to 1 ug of the RNA was reverse transcribed using random hexamers. TCR beta CDR3 was amplified by immunoSEQ covering 54 Vbeta and 13 Jbeta. TCRdb re-called the immunoSEQ multiplex PCR reads with MiXCR, one entry per CDR3 protein. The profile shows hundreds of thousands of distinct CDR3 sequences, roughly 95% of them singletons.

The clonotype was recovered from a human donor with Susac syndrome. The sequencing input was CD4+ T cells from PBMCs. The chain employs TRBV9 and TRBJ2-3, with D perhaps TRBD2 (6 bases). The CDR3 DNA reads as TGTGCCAGCAGGGAGGAGGGAACTAATACGCAGTATTTT. This encodes CASREEGTNTQYF.